One and the same sample provided the 22 T cell receptor beta chains below, sequenced in a study of low-dose radiotherapy and immunotherapy resistance in tumors. cDNA synthesis used a TRAV/TRBV-specific primer set for both chains. A constant-region primer paired with the V-primer adapter amplified TCRs over approximately 19 PCR cycles. TCRdb processed the reads anew with MiXCR; each CDR3 protein has one entry. Of about 10,000 distinct CDR3 sequences in the sample, about 51% were seen once. These receptors all come from a human donor with advanced metastatic prostate, ovarian, gallbladder or colorectal cancer (not recorded which). This table probably holds off-target reads from a library built for another chain.

The gene calls are TRBV3-1 and TRBJ1-1, with D perhaps matching TRBD1 (6 bases). The germline gives CDR1 LGHDT, CDR2 YNNKEL (reference sequence). CDR3 length: 17 residues. V dropped 0 bases and J dropped 5 bases, with 19 bases sitting between them. In nucleotides, the CDR3 is TGTGCCAGCAGCCAAGACGGGGGCGGGGGGGCGCAAACTGAAGCTTTCTTT. Amino acid sequence: CASSQDGGGGAQTEAFF.

The chain carries TRBV30 and TRBJ1-2; D is possibly TRBD1 (6 bases). Trimming cost V 8 bases and J 6 bases, with 13 bases left between them. Germline assignment: CDR1 GTSNPN and CDR2 SVGIG (reference sequence). The length of the CDR3 is 11 residues. The DNA for the CDR3 is TGTGCCCGCCTGGCAGGGGATGGCTACACCTTC. It specifies CARLAGDGYTF.

This clonotype showed up just a few times. This rearrangement joins TRBV21-1 to TRBJ2-7; TRBD1, the table's D call, was not compared with the DNA. TRBV21-1 is classified as a pseudogene. The CDR3 consists of 17 residues. The CDR3 coding sequence is TGTGCCAGCAGCAAATGTAGGAGGACAATAATAACCTACGAGCAGTACTTC. Translating gives CASSKCRRTIITYEQYF.

The CDR3 coding sequence is TGTGCCTGGAGTGTACGGCAGGGGAATCAGCCCCAGCATTTT. Translated, it gives CAWSVRQGNQPQHF. This chain connects TRBV30 to TRBJ1-5; D perhaps matches TRBD1 (6 bases). This CDR3 region has 14 residues. V was cut by 0 bases and J by 4 bases, with 10 bases left in between. Germline CDR1 GTSNPN, CDR2 SVGIG (reference sequence).

The chain couples TRBV29-1 to TRBJ2-5; TRBD2 matches at 13 bases. The V segment lost 1 base and the J segment 0 bases; nucleotides outside the gene matches: 11. Germline CDR1 reads SQVTM; CDR2 reads ANQGSEA. The length of the CDR3 is 19 residues. The CDR3 sequence is CSVEAGTSGGAGHQETQYF. Here the CDR3 DNA reads TGCAGCGTTGAAGCGGGAACTAGCGGGGGGGCTGGCCACCAAGAGACCCAGTACTTC.

This clonotype was observed a handful of times. This chain uses TRBV5-5 with TRBJ2-2; perhaps TRBD1 as D (6 bases). The CDR3 has 15 amino acids. Trimming took 4 bases from V and 6 from J, leaving 16 bases between them. Germline loops: CDR1 SGHKS, CDR2 YYEKEE (reference sequence). CDR3: CASSPGDSRSGELFF. CDR3 in DNA: TGTGCCAGCAGCCCAGGGGATTCGAGGTCCGGGGAGCTGTTTTTT.

This clonotype showed up just once. V gene TRBV28 combines with J gene TRBJ2-1; D is unclear. The V gene's germline CDR1 is MDHEN and CDR2 SYDVKM. Trimming shortened V by 4 bases and J by 4 bases, and 5 bases separated the two germline ends. The CDR3 has 12 amino acids. The CDR3 sequence: CASSSPYNEQFF. DNA of the CDR3: TGTGCCAGCAGTTCCCCTTACAATGAGCAGTTCTTC.

This chain links TRBV6-1 with TRBJ2-3; D assignment may be TRBD1 or TRBD2 (5 bases each). The CDR3 length is 14 residues. Germline V lookup: CDR1 MNHNS, CDR2 SASEGT. V lost 7 bases and J 0 bases, leaving 11 bases between the germline ends. CDR3: CASTKGDSTDTQYF. The CDR3 bases are TGTGCCAGCACCAAAGGGGACAGCACAGATACGCAGTATTTT.

This clonotype has just a few counts. This sequence joins TRBV2 and TRBJ2-7; possibly TRBD1 for D (5 bases). The CDR3 is made up of 15 amino acids. V was shortened by 3 bases and J by 5 bases, with 17 bases between the two germline ends. Germline V gives CDR1 SNHLY, CDR2 FYNNEI. CDR3 sequence (DNA): TGTGCCAGCAGTGAGCTTCCCAGGGCTGGCCACGAGCAGTACTTC. It codes for CASSELPRAGHEQYF.

In this sample, this clonotype turned up a few times. The chain carries TRBV11-1 and TRBJ2-7, with 8 bases aligning to TRBD1. The CDR3 is 15 amino acids. The germline V gene has CDR1 SGHAT and CDR2 FQDESV (reference sequence). V was clipped by 0 bases and J by 6 bases; unmatched bases: 7. CDR3 loop: CASSLAGQGKSEQYF. The CDR3, as DNA: TGTGCCAGCAGCTTAGCCGGACAGGGTAAGTCCGAGCAGTACTTC.

Only a few counts were recorded for this clonotype. V is TRBV2 and J is TRBJ2-2, with unresolved D. The germline V gene encodes CDR1 SNHLY and CDR2 FYNNEI. This CDR3 contains 14 residues. The ends were cut back, 2 bases at V and 3 bases at J, with 7 bases in the middle. The CDR3 sequence: CASSEWRDTGELFF. For the CDR3, the DNA is TGTGCCAGCAGTGAATGGAGAGACACCGGGGAGCTGTTTTTT. Together with reference TRBV2 and TRBJ2-2, the CDR3 gives the full variable domain: EPEVTQTPSHQVTQMGQEVILRCVPISNHLYFYWYRQILGQKVEFLVSFYNNEISEKSEIFDDQFSVERPDGSNFTLKIRSTKLEDSAMYFCASSEWRDTGELFFGEGSRLTVL.

The V and J genes are TRBV29-1 and TRBJ2-5; no clear D gene. The germline V gene encodes CDR1 SQVTM and CDR2 ANQGSEA. V was trimmed by 7 bases and J by 0 bases, leaving 15 bases between them. The CDR3 has 14 amino acids. In nucleotides, the CDR3 is TGCAGCGCCCCCGGTCGGGCCAACCAAGAGACCCAGTACTTC. Translated, it gives CSAPGRANQETQYF. Complete variable domain (other parts from reference TRBV29-1 and TRBJ2-5): SAVISQKPSRDICQRGTSLTIQCQVDSQVTMMFWYRQQPGQSLTLIATANQGSEATYESGFVIDKFPISRPNLTFSTLTVSNMSPEDSSIYLCSAPGRANQETQYFGPGTRLLVL.

This clonotype was counted once. V and J are TRBV29-1 and TRBJ2-7, with D possibly matching TRBD1 (6 bases). V dropped 4 bases and J dropped 3 bases, with 7 bases sitting between them. Germline V gene sequence: CDR1 SQVTM, CDR2 ANQGSEA. The CDR3 has 11 amino acids. CDR3 DNA sequence: TGCAGCGTTGCAGGGGTCTACGAGCAGTACTTC. This sequence encodes CSVAGVYEQYF.

The chain recombines TRBV5-1 with TRBJ1-1; D call uncertain. The germline CDR1 and CDR2 sequences are SGHRS and YFSETQ. CDR3 length: 15 amino acids. Between the trimmed V and J ends, which lost 0 bases and 2 bases, there was a span of 11 bases. Here the CDR3 reads CASSLAEKFNTEAFF. The CDR3 DNA follows: TGCGCCAGCAGCTTGGCAGAAAAGTTCAACACTGAAGCTTTCTTT. Drawing the rest from reference TRBV5-1 and TRBJ1-1, the complete variable domain is KAGVTQTPRYLIKTRGQQVTLSCSPISGHRSVSWYQQTPGQGLQFLFEYFSETQRNKGNFPGRFSGRQFSNSRSEMNVSTLELGDSALYLCASSLAEKFNTEAFFGQGTRLTVV.

In its sample, this clonotype ranks as medium-sized. This chain uses TRBV5-1 with TRBJ2-1; D not resolved. The CDR3 loop spans 13 amino acids. The germline V gene has CDR1 SGHRS and CDR2 YFSETQ. Trimming shortened V by 0 bases and J by 6 bases, and 7 bases separated the two germline ends. For the CDR3, the DNA is TGCGCCAGCAGCTTGGAGTCAGTCAATGAGCAGTTCTTC. It encodes CASSLESVNEQFF.

The chain employs TRBV11-3 and TRBJ2-1; D remains ambiguous. Germline V gene sequence: CDR1 SGHNT, CDR2 YENEEA. This CDR3 contains 14 residues. The V end was cut by 0 bases, the J end by 4 bases, with 7 bases between. The CDR3 DNA is TGTGCCAGCAGCTTAGACCCGACTTACAATGAGCAGTTCTTC. This translates into CASSLDPTYNEQFF.

V gene TRBV28 combines with J gene TRBJ2-7, with TRBD1 identical over 10 bases. The CDR3 is 16 residues long. J lost 2 bases, V lost 4 bases, and 8 bases had no gene match. Germline CDR1 is MDHEN and CDR2 is SYDVKM. CDR3 coding DNA: TGTGCCAGCAGTTACCCCGGGGGGACAGGGGCCTACGAGCAGTACTTC. Amino acid sequence: CASSYPGGTGAYEQYF. Full variable domain (outside the CDR3, taken from reference TRBV28 and TRBJ2-7): DVKVTQSSRYLVKRTGEKVFLECVQDMDHENMFWYRQDPGLGLRLIYFSYDVKMKEKGDIPEGYSVSREKKERFSLILESASTNQTSMYLCASSYPGGTGAYEQYFGPGTRLTVT.

The rearrangement joins TRBV27 to TRBJ2-2; D might be TRBD1 (5 bases). The CDR3 has 14 residues. Looked up from germline, CDR1 is MNHEY and CDR2 is SMNVEV (reference sequence). Trimming removed 5 bases from V and 1 base from J, with 8 bases in between. CDR3: CASSPGQNTGELFF. The CDR3 bases are TGTGCCAGCAGTCCAGGACAGAACACCGGGGAGCTGTTTTTT.

This chain links TRBV28 with TRBJ1-2; 7 nucleotides align to TRBD1. Germline loops: CDR1 MDHEN, CDR2 SYDVKM. The CDR3 is 14 amino acids. V was pared by 0 bases and J by 4 bases, with 2 bases of the junction left unmatched. CDR3 residues: CASSLWGQIYGYTF. The CDR3 region has the DNA TGTGCCAGCAGTTTATGGGGACAGATCTATGGCTACACCTTC.

The chain has TRBV2 and TRBJ1-3, with D possibly TRBD1 on 5 matching bases. Trimming pared 3 bases from V and 0 bases from J, leaving 9 bases between. The CDR3 is made up of 15 amino acids. Germline values: CDR1 SNHLY, CDR2 FYNNEI. The CDR3 loop reads CASSEEGLSGNTIYF. The CDR3 DNA sequence: TGTGCCAGCAGTGAGGAGGGACTCTCTGGAAACACCATATATTTT.

J is TRBJ1-6 and V is TRBV28, with D possibly TRBD1 on 5 matching bases. The germline V gene encodes CDR1 MDHEN and CDR2 SYDVKM. The CDR3 runs 15 residues. Trimming cost V 7 bases and J 6 bases, with 16 bases left between them. The CDR3 reads CASTAARAGNSPLHF. CDR3 nucleotide sequence: TGTGCCAGCACCGCAGCCAGGGCGGGTAATTCACCCCTCCACTTT.

The V gene is TRBV23-1, the J gene TRBJ2-6, with D perhaps TRBD1 (5 bases). TRBV23-1 is an ORF; its function is uncertain. V lost 0 bases, J lost 4 bases, and 22 bases lay in between. There are 20 residues in the CDR3. The CDR3 loop reads CASSQSARTKLDSGANVLTF. For the CDR3, the DNA is TGCGCCAGCAGTCAATCGGCCCGGACAAAGCTCGACTCGGGGGCCAACGTCCTGACTTTC.